One and the same sample provided the 3 T cell receptor beta chains below, sequenced in a study of T cell clonality in common variable immunodeficiency. Here immunoSEQ multiplex PCR was the method, and the copy in TCRdb shows in-frame clones only, minus some. The specimen has 40,000 to 45,000 clones, none found just once. Sample: peripheral blood mononuclear cells. Every receptor here comes from a person aged 18 to 75 in good health.

In the case of this clone: This may be a read error: a much more frequent sequence differs by one nucleotide. The CDR3 goes on 3 residues after the read ends, and that part is filled in from the germline J gene. This chain joins TRBV7-9 and TRBJ2-7; 10 bases line up with TRBD1. Germline assignment: CDR1 SEHNR and CDR2 FQNEAQ (reference sequence). The CDR3 loop spans 14 amino acids. This CDR3 is CSSRGTGASYEQYF. The sequenced part of the CDR3 DNA is TGTTCCAGCCGCGGGACAGGGGCCTCCTACGAG.

This clone occurred many times. Read sequence stops 3 residues before the CDR3 end, and the germline J gene provides the missing end. The gene calls are TRBV4-2 and TRBJ2-7; TRBD2 agrees at 8 bases. The CDR3 totals 16 residues. Germline trimming cut 0 bases from V and 1 base from J; bases unmatched to any gene: 5. Germline V gene sequence: CDR1 LGHNA, CDR2 YNFKEQ. The CDR3: CASSQDPAGESYEQYF. The CDR3 DNA, read in part, is TGTGCCAGCAGCCAAGACCCAGCGGGGGAATCCTACGAG.

This clone was seen a few times. Compared with germline, one end of the junction differs, possibly owing to a read error. The observed sequence ends 3 residues before the CDR3 terminus, with the missing tail filled in from the germline J gene. This CDR3 is also generated by other DNA sequences in the sample. J is TRBJ2-7 and V is TRBV7-8, with 9 bases aligning to TRBD1. Germline values: CDR1 SGHVS, CDR2 FQNEAQ. The CDR3 runs 13 residues. The part of the CDR3 DNA that was read is TGCGCCAGCAGCTCACAGGGGGCTTACGAG. Protein: CASSSQGAYE. In full, the CDR3 is CASSSQGAYEQYF.